The text below deals with one T cell receptor beta chain. Its target is unknown. Germline V CDR1 and CDR2: LNHDA, SQIVND (reference sequence). The V segment lost 6 bases and the J segment 4 bases; nucleotides outside the gene matches: 7. The CDR3 contains 14 residues. This record comes from a study of cytomegalovirus exposure and HLA in healthy donors. In nominal health when sampled, donors likely had unrecorded immune exposures nonetheless. Whole-study results and caveats: Researchers catalogued some 160 TCR beta chains as cytomegalovirus-associated. As a later analysis revealed, most CMV-associated TCR beta chains appeared HLA-restricted. In a later analysis, compared with equally common non-associated chains, HLA-associated beta chains were more expanded.

Primers: 60 Vbeta forward and 13 Jbeta reverse. Clones were read by immunoSEQ multiplex PCR, and TCRdb kept only the in-frame ones, dropping some. Found here are around 160,000 clones, more than 65% of them singletons; the top ten hold roughly 4.5%. Sequencing input: PBMCs. This sequence was found in a man aged 18 to 30 in good health and CMV-seropositive. The chain joins TRBV19 to TRBJ1-2; 8 bases are a match to TRBD1. In DNA form, the CDR3 reads TGTGCCAGTAGGAACAGGGACAGGAGCTATGGCTACACCTTC. Protein product: CASRNRDRSYGYTF.